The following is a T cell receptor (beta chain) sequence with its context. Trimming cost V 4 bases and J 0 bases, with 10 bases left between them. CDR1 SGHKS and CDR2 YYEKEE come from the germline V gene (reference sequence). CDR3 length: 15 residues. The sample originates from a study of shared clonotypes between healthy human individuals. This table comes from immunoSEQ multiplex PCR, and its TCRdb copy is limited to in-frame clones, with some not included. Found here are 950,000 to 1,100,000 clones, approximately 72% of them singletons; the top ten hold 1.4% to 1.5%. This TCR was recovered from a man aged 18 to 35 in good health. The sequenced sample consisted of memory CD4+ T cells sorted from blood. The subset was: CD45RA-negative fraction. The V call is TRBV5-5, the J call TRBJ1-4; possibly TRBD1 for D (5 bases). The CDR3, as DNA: TGTGCCAGCAGCGGGGGACCGGCAACTAATGAAAAACTGTTTTTT. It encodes CASSGGPATNEKLFF.